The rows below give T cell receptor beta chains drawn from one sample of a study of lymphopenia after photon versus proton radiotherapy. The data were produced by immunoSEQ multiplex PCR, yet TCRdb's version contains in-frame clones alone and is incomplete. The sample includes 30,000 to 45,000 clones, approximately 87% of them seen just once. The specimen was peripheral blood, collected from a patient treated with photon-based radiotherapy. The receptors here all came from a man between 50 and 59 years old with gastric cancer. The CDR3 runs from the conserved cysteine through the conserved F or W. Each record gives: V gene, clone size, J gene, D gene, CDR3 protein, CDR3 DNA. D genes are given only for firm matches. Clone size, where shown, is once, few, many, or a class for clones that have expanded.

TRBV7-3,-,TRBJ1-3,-,CASSLRRPSGNTIYF,TGTGCCAGCAGCTTAAGACGCCCATCTGGAAACACCATATATTTT
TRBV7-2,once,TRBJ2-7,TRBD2,CASSLSAGGSQYEQYF,TGTGCCAGCAGCTTATCAGCGGGAGGTTCGCAATACGAGCAGTACTTC
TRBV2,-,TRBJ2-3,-,CASGRGGTDTQYF,TGTGCCAGCGGAAGGGGGGGCACAGATACGCAGTATTTT
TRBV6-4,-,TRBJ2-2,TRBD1,CASSHSGQGPEINTGELFF,TGTGCCAGCAGTCACTCAGGACAGGGGCCCGAGATAAACACCGGGGAGCTGTTTTTT
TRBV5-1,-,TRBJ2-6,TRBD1,CASSLEQGNSGANVLTF,TGCGCCAGCAGCTTGGAACAGGGGAACTCTGGGGCCAACGTCCTGACTTTC
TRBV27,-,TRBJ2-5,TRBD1,CASSLPIPGQGALKTQYF,TGTGCCAGCAGTTTGCCTATTCCGGGACAGGGGGCTTTGAAGACCCAGTACTTC
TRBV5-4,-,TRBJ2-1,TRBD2,CASSLVLAGINEQFF,TGTGCCAGCAGCTTGGTACTAGCGGGGATCAATGAGCAGTTCTTC
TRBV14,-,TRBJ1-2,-,CASSQVGPAGHGYTF,TGTGCCAGCAGCCAAGTAGGTCCAGCAGGTCATGGCTACACCTTC
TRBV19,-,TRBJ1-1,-,CASSYFKGTEAFF,TGTGCCAGTAGTTACTTTAAGGGCACTGAAGCTTTCTTT
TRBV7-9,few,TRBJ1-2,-,CASSLENYGYTF,TGTGCCAGCAGCTTAGAGAACTATGGCTACACCTTC
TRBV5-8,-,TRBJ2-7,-,CASSLGDLDVYEQYF,TGTGCCAGCAGCTTGGGGGACTTAGACGTCTACGAGCAGTACTTC
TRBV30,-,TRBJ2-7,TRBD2,CAWTWGASGMYEQYF,TGTGCCTGGACATGGGGGGCTAGCGGGATGTACGAGCAGTACTTC
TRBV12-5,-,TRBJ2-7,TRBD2,CASGLVRAGGSYEQYF,TGTGCTAGTGGTTTGGTACGGGCGGGAGGATCATACGAGCAGTACTTC
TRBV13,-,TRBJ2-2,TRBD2,CASSPGLAGDLTVNTGELFF,TGTGCCAGCAGCCCGGGACTAGCGGGAGATTTAACGGTGAACACCGGGGAGCTGTTTTTT
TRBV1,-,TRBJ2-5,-,CTSSHPRGGQTEETQYF,TGCACCAGCAGCCACCCGCGGGGCGGGCAGACAGAAGAGACCCAGTACTTC
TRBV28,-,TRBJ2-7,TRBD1,CASRTGNSYEQYF,TGTGCCAGCAGGACAGGGAACTCCTACGAGCAGTACTTC
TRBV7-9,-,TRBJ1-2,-,CASSPDTFYGYTF,TGTGCCAGCAGTCCCGACACCTTCTATGGCTACACCTTC
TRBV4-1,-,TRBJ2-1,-,CASSQDPRPYNEQFF,TGCGCCAGCAGCCAAGATCCTAGACCCTACAATGAGCAGTTCTTC
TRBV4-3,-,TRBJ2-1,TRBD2,CASSQDAGGFGEQFF,TGCGCCAGCAGCCAAGATGCGGGAGGGTTCGGTGAGCAGTTCTTC
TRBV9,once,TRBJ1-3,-,CASSVYDRSLSGNTIYF,TGTGCCAGCAGCGTATACGACAGGAGCCTTTCTGGAAACACCATATATTTT
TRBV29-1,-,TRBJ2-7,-,CSVEYGEQYF,TGCAGCGTTGAATATGGCGAGCAGTACTTC
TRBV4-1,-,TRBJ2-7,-,CASSQVGMGRSSYEQYF,TGCGCCAGCAGCCAAGTGGGGATGGGACGGAGCTCCTACGAGCAGTACTTC
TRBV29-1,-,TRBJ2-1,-,CSGGSRTSNNEQFF,TGCAGCGGGGGCTCTAGGACTTCGAACAATGAGCAGTTCTTC
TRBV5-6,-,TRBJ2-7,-,CASSLLGRDTYEQYF,TGTGCCAGCAGCTTGCTCGGCAGGGATACCTACGAGCAGTACTTC
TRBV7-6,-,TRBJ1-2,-,CASSPDRAYTF,TGTGCCAGCAGCCCCGACAGAGCCTACACCTTC
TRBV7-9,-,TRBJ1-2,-,CASSPSGSNYGYTF,TGTGCCAGCAGCCCGTCGGGGTCCAACTATGGCTACACCTTC
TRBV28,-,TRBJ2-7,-,CASSLFPAAYEQYF,TGTGCCAGCAGTTTATTTCCCGCGGCCTACGAGCAGTACTTC
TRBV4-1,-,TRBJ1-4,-,CASSQLRGEKLFF,TGCGCCAGCAGCCAACTCAGGGGTGAAAAACTGTTTTTT
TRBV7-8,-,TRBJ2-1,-,CASSPQRWSYNEQFF,TGTGCCAGCAGCCCGCAGCGCTGGTCCTACAATGAGCAGTTCTTC
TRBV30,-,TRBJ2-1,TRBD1,CAWNPGQNLNEQFF,TGTGCCTGGAATCCGGGACAGAATCTCAATGAGCAGTTCTTC
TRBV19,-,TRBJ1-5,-,CASKVGNQPQHF,TGTGCCAGTAAGGTAGGCAATCAGCCCCAGCATTTT
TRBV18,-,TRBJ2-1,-,CASSPPGSSYNEQFF,TGTGCCAGCTCACCACCGGGCAGCTCCTACAATGAGCAGTTCTTC
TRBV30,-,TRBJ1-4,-,CAWSGGSVNEKLFF,TGTGCCTGGAGTGGGGGGTCCGTTAATGAAAAACTGTTTTTT
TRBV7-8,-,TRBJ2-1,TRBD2,CATQRTSGSNEQFF,TGTGCCACCCAGCGAACGAGCGGGAGCAATGAGCAGTTCTTC
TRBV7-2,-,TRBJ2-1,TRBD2,CASSLVGGRAGYNEQFF,TGTGCCAGCAGCTTAGTTGGCGGGAGGGCCGGGTACAATGAGCAGTTCTTC
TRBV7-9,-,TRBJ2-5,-,CASSLAPRGETQYF,TGTGCCAGCAGCTTAGCGCCCAGGGGAGAGACCCAGTACTTC
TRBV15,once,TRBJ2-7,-,CATSRESTAYEQYF,TGTGCCACCAGCAGAGAGTCGACAGCCTACGAGCAGTACTTC
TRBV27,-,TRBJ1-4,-,CASRSGEGTTNEKLFF,TGTGCCAGCAGATCGGGAGAGGGTACTACTAATGAAAAACTGTTTTTT
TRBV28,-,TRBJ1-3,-,CASSVSSGNTIYF,TGTGCCAGCAGTGTTAGCTCTGGAAACACCATATATTTT
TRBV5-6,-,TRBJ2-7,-,CASSPSGSSYEQYF,TGTGCCAGCAGCCCCTCCGGGAGCTCCTACGAGCAGTACTTC
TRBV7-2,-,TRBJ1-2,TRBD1,CASSFGQELYGYTF,TGTGCCAGCAGCTTTGGACAGGAGCTCTATGGCTACACCTTC
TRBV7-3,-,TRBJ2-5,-,CASSKGSQETQYF,TGTGCCAGCAGCAAGGGTAGCCAAGAGACCCAGTACTTC
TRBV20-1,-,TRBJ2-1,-,CSARADLGAFF,TGCAGTGCGCGGGCTGACTTAGGGGCGTTCTTC
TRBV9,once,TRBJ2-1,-,CASSVEGRDLEQFF,TGTGCCAGCAGCGTAGAGGGACGGGACCTAGAGCAGTTCTTC
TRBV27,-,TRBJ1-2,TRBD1,CASSLRQGSYGYTF,TGTGCCAGCAGTTTAAGACAGGGTAGCTATGGCTACACCTTC
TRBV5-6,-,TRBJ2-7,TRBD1,CASSADIGGSGEQYF,TGTGCCAGCAGCGCGGATATAGGGGGCTCTGGGGAGCAGTACTTC
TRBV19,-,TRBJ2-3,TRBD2,CASSSPGLAGGPTDTQYF,TGTGCCAGTAGTTCGCCGGGACTAGCGGGAGGGCCGACAGATACGCAGTATTTT
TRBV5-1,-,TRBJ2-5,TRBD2,CASSFELAGGVETQYF,TGCGCCAGCAGCTTCGAATTAGCGGGAGGTGTTGAGACCCAGTACTTC
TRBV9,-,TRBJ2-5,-,CASSVVGSGQETQYF,TGTGCCAGCAGCGTAGTGGGTAGCGGCCAAGAGACCCAGTACTTC
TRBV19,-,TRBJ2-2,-,CASSIQGLTGELFF,TGTGCCAGTAGTATTCAGGGTCTGACCGGGGAGCTGTTTTTT
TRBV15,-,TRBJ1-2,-,CATSSGLDYGYTF,TGTGCCACCAGCAGTGGTTTGGACTATGGCTACACCTTC
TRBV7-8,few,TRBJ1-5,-,CASSRDSYSNQPQHF,TGTGCCAGCAGCCGGGACTCCTATAGCAATCAGCCCCAGCATTTT
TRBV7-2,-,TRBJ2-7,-,CASSLGADSLIYEQYF,TGTGCCAGCAGCTTAGGCGCGGACAGCCTTATCTACGAGCAGTACTTC
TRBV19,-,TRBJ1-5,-,CASGVDQPQHF,TGTGCCAGTGGGGTTGATCAGCCCCAGCATTTT